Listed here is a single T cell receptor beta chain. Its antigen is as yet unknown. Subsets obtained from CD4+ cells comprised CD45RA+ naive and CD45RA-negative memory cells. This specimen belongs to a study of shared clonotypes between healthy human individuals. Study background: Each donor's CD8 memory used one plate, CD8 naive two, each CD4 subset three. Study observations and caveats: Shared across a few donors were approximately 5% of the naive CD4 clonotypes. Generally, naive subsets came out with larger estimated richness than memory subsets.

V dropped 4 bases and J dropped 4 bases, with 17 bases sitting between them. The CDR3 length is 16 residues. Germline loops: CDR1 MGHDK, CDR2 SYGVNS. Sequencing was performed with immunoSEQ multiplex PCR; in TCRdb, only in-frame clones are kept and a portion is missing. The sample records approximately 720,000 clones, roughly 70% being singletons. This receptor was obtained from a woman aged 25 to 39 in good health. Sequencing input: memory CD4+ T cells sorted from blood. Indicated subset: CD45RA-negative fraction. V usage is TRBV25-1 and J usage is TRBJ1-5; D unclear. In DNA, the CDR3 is TGTGCCAGCAGTGGAATAGGCGCGCTCAAGAATCAGCCCCAGCATTTT. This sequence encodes CASSGIGALKNQPQHF.